The text below deals with one T cell receptor (beta chain). The sample belongs to a study of blood T cell repertoires in COVID-19. Per the original methods: Estimation of nucleated cell counts was performed using reference gene primer amplification. Sequenced by immunoSEQ multiplex PCR; TCRdb stores in-frame clones only, minus some. D and trimming were read from the DNA, whereas the V and J calls and clone size are those reported in that table. The sample consists of under 300,000 clones, approximately 90% of them appearing once. Per the germline V gene, CDR1 is SGHNT and CDR2 is YYREEE (reference sequence). The CDR3 totals 19 residues. The V segment lost 4 bases and the J segment 3 bases; nucleotides outside the gene matches: 13.

The rearrangement links TRBV5-4 to TRBJ2-6, with 10 bases lining up with TRBD1. Sequencing was performed on PBMCs or T cells enriched from blood (not recorded which). The TCR originated in a woman aged 25 to 45 with acute COVID-19. The CDR3 spells CASSPAGTGVVYGANVLTF. For the CDR3, the DNA is TGTGCCAGCAGCCCGGCCGGGACAGGGGTGGTGTATGGGGCCAACGTCCTGACTTTC.